These 21 T cell receptor beta chains were all obtained from the same sample, sequenced in a study of blood T cell repertoires in COVID-19. The protocol was immunoSEQ multiplex PCR, while the TCRdb copy is restricted to in-frame clones and leaves out a portion. The sample contains around 220,000 clones, about 88% of which appear only once. Sequenced input: peripheral blood. The receptors shown here come from a woman aged 50 to 60 with COVID-19, enrolled during active disease.

In this sample, this clone turned up once. The V gene is TRBV30, the J gene TRBJ1-1; possibly TRBD1 for D (5 bases). The CDR3 length is 15 residues. Trimming left V 0 bases short and J 6 bases short, with 17 bases between. Germline V gene lookup returns CDR1 GTSNPN and CDR2 SVGIG (reference sequence). CDR3 sequence reads: CAWSVGRGRGSEAFF. Written as DNA, the CDR3 is TGTGCCTGGAGTGTAGGGAGGGGCCGTGGTTCTGAAGCTTTCTTT.

A few counts support this clone. V gene TRBV10-3 combines with J gene TRBJ2-1; 8 nucleotides align to TRBD2. Unmatched junction bases numbered 15, after V lost 10 bases and J lost 13 bases. The CDR3 length is 13 residues. The germline gives CDR1 ENHRY, CDR2 SYGVKD. The CDR3 protein is CATGGVGTSHQFF. The DNA for the CDR3 is TGTGCCACTGGAGGAGTCGGGACTAGTCATCAGTTCTTC.

This chain's CDR3 is CASSQASGEDTQYF. The CDR3 DNA sequence: TGCGCCAGCAGCCAAGCTAGCGGAGAAGATACGCAGTATTTT. This chain joins TRBV4-1 and TRBJ2-3; TRBD2 matches 7 bases. This CDR3 spans 14 amino acids. Germline CDR1 MGHRA, CDR2 YSYEKL. Germline trimming cut 1 base from V and 5 bases from J; bases unmatched to any gene: 3.

V usage is TRBV3-1 (or the pseudogene TRBV3-2) and J usage is TRBJ2-1; weak D call: TRBD1 (5 bases). The CDR3 spans 16 residues. CDR1 and CDR2 (germline): LGHDT, YNNKEL (reference sequence). Trimming pared 1 base from V and 1 base from J, leaving 11 bases between. The CDR3 protein is CASSQGVQGSYNEQFF. The CDR3 DNA is TGTGCCAGCAGCCAAGGGGTTCAGGGATCCTACAATGAGCAGTTCTTC.

In its sample, this clone was seen a few times. V is TRBV10-2 and J is TRBJ2-1; TRBD1 aligns across 8 bases. Germline trimming cut 2 bases from V and 0 bases from J; bases unmatched to any gene: 0. The CDR3 is 15 residues long. Germline CDR1 WSHSY, CDR2 SAAADI. DNA of the CDR3: TGCGCCAGCAGTGAGACAGGGGGCTCCTACAATGAGCAGTTCTTC. This sequence encodes CASSETGGSYNEQFF.

This chain uses TRBV10-3 with TRBJ2-3; D uncertain. V lost 5 bases, J lost 2 bases, and 8 bases lay in between. The CDR3 length is 13 residues. Germline values: CDR1 ENHRY, CDR2 SYGVKD. The CDR3 region is CAISLHNTDTQYF. CDR3 DNA sequence: TGTGCCATCAGTTTACACAACACAGATACGCAGTATTTT.

The genes are TRBV10-3 and TRBJ2-2; perhaps TRBD1 as D (6 bases). Germline-derived CDR1 and CDR2 are ENHRY and SYGVKD. CDR3 length: 14 amino acids. V shed 1 base and J shed 8 bases, with 11 bases lying between them. The CDR3 sequence: CAISELQGAGELFF. In DNA, the CDR3 is TGTGCCATCAGTGAGTTACAGGGAGCGGGGGAGCTGTTTTTT.

The chain couples TRBV10-1 to TRBJ1-6; no definite D call. From germline, CDR1 is WNHNN and CDR2 SYGVQD (reference sequence). Deletions cut 3 bases from V and 7 bases from J, with 16 bases between. The CDR3 runs to 16 residues. Written as DNA, the CDR3 is TGCGCCAGCAGTGAAGTTGTCGGCGGTCGAAATTCACCCCTCCACTTT. It codes for CASSEVVGGRNSPLHF.

V and J are TRBV18 and TRBJ2-2, with a weak D call TRBD1 (6 bases). V was clipped by 1 base and J by 5 bases, with 14 bases between them. Germline V gene data show CDR1 as KGHSH and CDR2 as LQKENI. This CDR3 region has 16 residues. The CDR3 nucleotides are TGTGCCAGCTCACCACTAACAGGGAAGGGGACCGGGGAGCTGTTTTTT. Translation: CASSPLTGKGTGELFF. Filled out from reference TRBV18 and TRBJ2-2, the complete variable domain reads NAGVMQNPRHLVRRRGQEARLRCSPMKGHSHVYWYRQLPEEGLKFMVYLQKENIIDESGMPKERFSAEFPKEGPSILRIQQVVRGDSAAYFCASSPLTGKGTGELFFGEGSRLTVL.

As regards this clone: Sequence at one end of the junction differs from germline and may be a read error. The genes are TRBV18 and TRBJ1-2; 8 bases are shared with TRBD1. The CDR3 extends over 12 amino acids. The germline CDR1 and CDR2 sequences are KGHSH and LQKENI. The chain's CDR3 is CASSPPDRVPRF. CDR3 bases: TGTGCCAGCTCACCACCGGACAGGGTCCCACGATTC.

This clone has just one count. V and J are TRBV5-1 and TRBJ2-5, with 7 bases aligning to TRBD1. V was pared by 3 bases and J by 1 base, with 9 bases of the junction left unmatched. Germline lookup yields CDR1 SGHRS and CDR2 YFSETQ. The CDR3 length is 16 residues. This CDR3 is CASSWGPRGSQETQYF. In nucleotides, the CDR3 is TGCGCCAGCAGCTGGGGCCCCAGGGGGTCCCAAGAGACCCAGTACTTC.

This clone showed up just a few times. The J gene is TRBJ1-2, the V gene TRBV28; D not resolved. CDR1 MDHEN and CDR2 SYDVKM come from the germline V gene. This CDR3 comprises 13 residues. V was cut by 10 bases and J by 2 bases, with 14 bases left in between. DNA of the CDR3: TGTGCCACCTTGTTGGCGGAGAACTATGGCTACACCTTC. Translated, it gives CATLLAENYGYTF.

The chain combines TRBV10-1 with TRBJ2-7; 8 bases agree with TRBD2. The germline gives CDR1 WNHNN, CDR2 SYGVQD (reference sequence). J gave up 1 base and V 9 bases, and 8 bases lay outside the gene matches. The CDR3 has 14 residues. The CDR3 region is CARGSGDYSYEQYV. CDR3 coding DNA: TGCGCCAGGGGTAGCGGGGATTATTCCTACGAGCAGTACGTC.

This clone was recorded a few times. The V and J genes are TRBV6-5 and TRBJ1-3, with TRBD1 matching 8 bases. CDR1 is MNHEY and CDR2 is SVGAGI in the germline V gene. V dropped 5 bases and J dropped 4; count of bases not matched to a gene: 4. This CDR3 has 14 residues. CDR3 DNA: TGTGCCAGCAGTCAGACAGGGGTGGGAAACACCATATATTTT. This sequence encodes CASSQTGVGNTIYF.

The chain joins TRBV12-3 or TRBV12-4 to TRBJ2-7; perhaps TRBD1 as D (6 bases). Trimming removed 6 bases from V and 0 bases from J, with 9 bases in between. This CDR3 has 13 amino acids. CDR3 in DNA: TGTGCCAGCAGACAGGGTAGCTCCTACGAGCAGTACTTC. Translated: CASRQGSSYEQYF.

The chain uses TRBV3-1 (or the pseudogene TRBV3-2) and TRBJ2-1; D is undetermined. In germline, CDR1 is LGHDT, CDR2 YNNKEL (reference sequence). Trimming pared 3 bases from V and 7 bases from J, leaving 10 bases between. This CDR3 region has 13 residues. This CDR3 reads CASSHHSGNEQFF. CDR3 DNA: TGTGCCAGCAGCCATCACTCAGGAAATGAGCAGTTCTTC.

The CDR3 protein is CASSSARRGDTQYF. The CDR3 bases are TGTGCCAGCAGCTCCGCCCGGAGGGGAGATACGCAGTATTTT. The chain is built from TRBV13 and TRBJ2-3; TRBD2 might be the D (6 bases). The V gene lost 4 bases and the J gene lost 5 bases, with 13 bases spanning the gap. Germline V CDR1 and CDR2: PRHDT, FYEKMQ (reference sequence). The CDR3 length is 14 residues.

The chain is built from TRBV3-1 (or the pseudogene TRBV3-2) and TRBJ1-6; 7 bases fit TRBD1. This CDR3 region has 16 residues. J was trimmed by 9 bases and V by 0 bases; bases with no gene match: 8. Germline values: CDR1 LGHDT, CDR2 YNNKEL (reference sequence). The CDR3, as DNA: TGTGCCAGCAGCCAAGATTTCACAGGGGTGGGTTCACCCCTCCACTTT. Translation: CASSQDFTGVGSPLHF.

The chain links TRBV5-8 to TRBJ1-1, with D maybe TRBD1 (6 bases). V lost 6 bases, J lost 0 bases, and 15 bases lay in between. This CDR3 is 15 amino acids long. The germline CDR1 and CDR2 sequences are SGHTS and YDEGEE. CDR3: CASNQGSRLNTEAFF. The CDR3 bases are TGTGCCAGCAACCAGGGGTCCAGATTGAACACTGAAGCTTTCTTT.

The rearrangement joins TRBV2 to TRBJ2-7; D not resolved. Germline CDR1 and CDR2: SNHLY and FYNNEI. This CDR3 is 17 amino acids long. V was trimmed by 8 bases and J by 0 bases, leaving 23 bases between them. The DNA of the CDR3 is TGTGCCAGCCCTGAGGAGCCCTTAGGCCCCAGCTCCTACGAGCAGTACTTC. This translates into CASPEEPLGPSSYEQYF.

The chain has TRBV5-4 and TRBJ2-6; D not resolved. CDR1 is SGHNT, CDR2 YYREEE, per germline (reference sequence). V dropped 2 bases and J dropped 4 bases, with 10 bases sitting between them. The CDR3 runs to 15 residues. The CDR3 nucleotides read TGTGCCAGCAGCTTCGGAAGGCGGGGGGCCAACGTCCTGACTTTC. Translation: CASSFGRRGANVLTF.